This is a list of T cell receptor beta chains from one sample in a study of T cell changes during pregnancy in multiple sclerosis. Assay used: immunoSEQ multiplex PCR; TCRdb lists only in-frame clones, some missing. Counted here are 100,000 or so clones, just over 90% occurring once; the ten biggest clones make up around 1.2%. The sequencing used peripheral blood, collected in the second trimester of pregnancy. These receptors were obtained from a female donor with multiple sclerosis, enrolled in a pregnancy study. Each CDR3 is given with its conserved first and last residue. The D gene is left open where the match is weak. The listing skips clone size in some rows; elsewhere it reads once, few, many or a size class.

j_call v_call d_call clone_size cdr3_nt cdr3_aa
TRBJ1-1 TRBV10-3 TRBD1 - TGTGCCATCAGTCCAGGAGGGACAGGTCTCACTGAAGCTTTCTTT CAISPGGTGLTEAFF
TRBJ2-1 TRBV2 - - TGTGCCAGCAGGACAGGCTCCGCACTCAATGAGCAGTTCTTC CASRTGSALNEQFF
TRBJ2-5 TRBV15 TRBD1 once TGTGCCACCAGCGCCAAACCCGGGACAGGGGGTTGGGAGACCCAGTACTTC CATSAKPGTGGWETQYF
TRBJ2-3 TRBV9 TRBD2 - TGTGCCAGCAGCGTAGGGGTTAGCGGGGGAACAGATACGCAGTATTTT CASSVGVSGGTDTQYF
TRBJ1-2 TRBV28 TRBD1 once TGTGCCAGCAGTTCCCGAGGGGCAGGGGGCGGTCGCTATGGCTACACCTTC CASSSRGAGGGRYGYTF
TRBJ2-7 TRBV11-2 - - TGTGCCAGCAGCTCGGGTGGGTCTCCCTACGAGCAGTACTTC CASSSGGSPYEQYF
TRBJ2-1 TRBV27 TRBD1 - TGTGCCAGCAGTTTGTACAGGGGGATCGAGCAGTTCTTC CASSLYRGIEQFF
TRBJ2-7 TRBV27 TRBD1 - TGTGCCAGCAGTCACCGTGACAGGGGGGCATACGAGCAGTACTTC CASSHRDRGAYEQYF
TRBJ2-5 TRBV4-1 - - TGCGCCAGCAGCCAAGGCGGCTTAGTGGAGACCCAGTACTTC CASSQGGLVETQYF
TRBJ1-1 TRBV5-4 - - TGTGCCAGCAGCTTGGTTGGGGGCGAGTTCCTCCCTGAAGCTTTCTTT CASSLVGGEFLPEAFF
TRBJ1-5 TRBV2 TRBD1 once TGTGCCAGCAAGGGGGCGAGGGGCAATCAGCCCCAGCATTTT CASKGARGNQPQHF
TRBJ2-7 TRBV19 - - TGTGCCAGTAGTCAACAGGAGACCTACGAGCAGTACTTC CASSQQETYEQYF
TRBJ1-3 TRBV5-8 - - TGTGCCAGCAGCTTCCCAGGCCCTACCCCCGGAAACACCATATATTTT CASSFPGPTPGNTIYF
TRBJ1-6 TRBV9 TRBD1 - TGTGCCAGCAGCCGTAGGGGCCGCGGCGACAGGGTTAATTCACCCCTCCACTTT CASSRRGRGDRVNSPLHF
TRBJ2-1 TRBV6-5 TRBD2 - TGTGCCAGCACCTCCGGACTAGCGGGGGGTTGGTTCTTC CASTSGLAGGWFF
TRBJ2-1 TRBV5-1 TRBD2 - TGCGCCAGCAGCTTGGCCCTAGCGGGGGCATACAATGAGCAGTTCTTC CASSLALAGAYNEQFF
TRBJ2-7 TRBV21-1 - - TGTGCCAGCAGCAAAGTTCACAGGGATTACTCCTACGAGCAGTACTTC CASSKVHRDYSYEQYF